This entry lists 30 T cell receptor beta chains sequenced from one sample in a study of blood T cell repertoires in COVID-19. This table comes from immunoSEQ multiplex PCR, and its TCRdb copy is limited to in-frame clones, with some not included. Of about 180,000 clones listed, 82% were seen once; the top ten hold 15% to 20%. The sequencing sample was made of PBMCs or T cells enriched from blood (not recorded which). These receptors were taken from a man in his 60s who had recovered from COVID-19.

The chain combines TRBV12-3 or TRBV12-4 with TRBJ1-2; D gene uncertain. This CDR3 comprises 12 residues. The germline V and J ends were trimmed by 5 bases and 3 bases, with 7 bases remaining between them. The CDR3: CASSPGDYGYTF. The DNA for the CDR3 is TGTGCCAGCAGTCCCGGTGACTATGGCTACACCTTC.

The CDR3 DNA reads as TGTGCCAGCAGTGGAGGGCCGAGCTCCTACAATGAGCAGTTCTTC. Amino acid sequence: CASSGGPSSYNEQFF. The chain links TRBV2 to TRBJ2-1; a possible D gene is TRBD2 (5 bases). The V gene's germline CDR1 is SNHLY and CDR2 FYNNEI. CDR3 size: 15 residues. With 4 bases removed from V and 0 bases from J, the gap between germline ends came to 10 bases.

The chain joins TRBV5-4 to TRBJ2-5; D unclear. This CDR3 comprises 14 residues. The germline CDR1 and CDR2 sequences are SGHNT and YYREEE (reference sequence). The V and J ends lost 0 bases and 4 bases respectively, with 10 bases between them. The CDR3 nucleotides are TGTGCCAGCAGCTTGGGAACACAAACAGAGACCCAGTACTTC. Protein product: CASSLGTQTETQYF.

This CDR3 reads CASSLLLHEAGDFQTQYF. The CDR3 coding sequence is TGTGCCAGCAGCTTATTACTACATGAGGCAGGGGATTTTCAGACCCAGTACTTC. This sequence joins TRBV7-4 and TRBJ2-5, with TRBD1 as a possible D gene (6 bases). Trimming cost V 2 bases and J 6 bases, with 25 bases left between them. CDR1 and CDR2 (germline): SGHVT, SQSDAQ. The CDR3 loop spans 18 amino acids. Full variable domain (rest looked up from reference TRBV7-4 and TRBJ2-5): GAGVSQSPRYKVAKRGRDVALRCDSISGHVTLYWYRQTLGQGSEVLTYSQSDAQRDKSGRPSGRFSAERPERSVSTLKIQRTEQGDSAVYLCASSLLLHEAGDFQTQYFGPGTRLLVL.

The V and J genes are TRBV7-3 and TRBJ2-7; TRBD1 matches at 7 bases. The V gene's germline CDR1 is SGHTA and CDR2 FQGTGA. The ends lost 3 bases at V and 6 bases at J; junction bases unmatched: 5. The CDR3 loop spans 13 amino acids. The CDR3 DNA follows: TGTGCCAGCAGCTTCCGACAGGGCTCCGAGCAGTACTTC. Translated: CASSFRQGSEQYF.

As DNA, the CDR3 is TGTGCCATCAGTGAGGGACATTCCTCCTACGAGCAGTACTTC. Its protein product is CAISEGHSSYEQYF. J is TRBJ2-7 and V is TRBV10-3, with D maybe TRBD1 (5 bases). The CDR3 runs 14 residues. Germline V gene lookup returns CDR1 ENHRY and CDR2 SYGVKD. V was cut by 2 bases and J by 0 bases, with 8 bases left in between.

The CDR3 sequence is CATRQGSGELFF. CDR3 coding DNA: TGTGCCACAAGACAGGGATCCGGGGAGCTGTTTTTT. The gene calls are TRBV10-3 and TRBJ2-2; 7 bases agree with TRBD1. The V and J ends lost 10 bases and 6 bases, in that order; junction bases with no gene match: 5. The CDR3 length is 12 residues. Germline V gene lookup returns CDR1 ENHRY and CDR2 SYGVKD.

V usage is TRBV3-1 (or the pseudogene TRBV3-2) and J usage is TRBJ2-5; TRBD2 agrees at 10 bases. The CDR3 spans 18 residues. The germline V gene encodes CDR1 LGHDT and CDR2 YNNKEL (reference sequence). Losses at the gene ends were 1 base for V and 5 bases for J; bases not matched to a gene: 13. CDR3 amino acids: CASSQALSGGPGFETQYF. The CDR3 DNA reads as TGTGCCAGCAGCCAAGCCCTTAGCGGGGGGCCTGGTTTCGAGACCCAGTACTTC.

This chain connects TRBV9 to TRBJ2-7, with a weak D call TRBD1 (5 bases). CDR3 length equals 14 residues. V was pared by 0 bases and J by 2 bases, with 9 bases between. Per germline, CDR1 SGDLS and CDR2 YYNGEE. The CDR3 nucleotides are TGTGCCAGCAGCGTAGGGGTGACAGCCTACGAGCAGTACTTC. It encodes CASSVGVTAYEQYF. Full variable domain (outside the CDR3, taken from reference TRBV9 and TRBJ2-7): DSGVTQTPKHLITATGQRVTLRCSPRSGDLSVYWYQQSLDQGLQFLIQYYNGEERAKGNILERFSAQQFPDLHSELNLSSLELGDSALYFCASSVGVTAYEQYFGPGTRLTVT.

The chain combines TRBV3-1 (or the pseudogene TRBV3-2) with TRBJ2-5; TRBD1 might be the D (6 bases). Germline V gene lookup returns CDR1 LGHDT and CDR2 YNNKEL (reference sequence). V was clipped by 4 bases and J by 4 bases, with 19 bases between them. There are 16 residues in the CDR3. CDR3 nucleotide sequence: TGTGCCAGCAGCCTTAGGACAGTAGCGATGGGAGAGACCCAGTACTTC. This translates into CASSLRTVAMGETQYF.

This clone was seen a few times. The chain employs TRBV3-1 (or the pseudogene TRBV3-2) and TRBJ1-2; no clear D. CDR3 length equals 15 residues. Germline CDR1 reads LGHDT; CDR2 reads YNNKEL (reference sequence). The V end was cut by 4 bases, the J end by 8 bases, with 20 bases between. The CDR3 here is CASSRYGVDRRGYTF. The CDR3 nucleotides read TGTGCCAGCAGCCGGTACGGGGTCGACCGTAGGGGCTACACCTTC.

The chain recombines TRBV21-1 with TRBJ2-1; TRBD1 is the table's D call, not checked against the DNA. TRBV21-1 is listed as a pseudogene. CDR3 length equals 14 residues. The CDR3 nucleotides read TGTGCCAGCAGGGGACAGGGGGGCTACAATGAGCAGTTCTTC. Translating gives CASRGQGGYNEQFF.

The chain joins TRBV3-1 (or the pseudogene TRBV3-2) to TRBJ1-1; D remains ambiguous. The CDR3 totals 13 residues. CDR1 and CDR2 (germline): LGHDT, YNNKEL (reference sequence). The germline V and J ends were trimmed by 2 bases and 5 bases, with 9 bases remaining between them. This CDR3 reads CASSQKTGTEAFF. CDR3 DNA sequence: TGTGCCAGCAGCCAAAAGACGGGTACTGAAGCTTTCTTT.

The rearrangement uses TRBV30 and TRBJ1-3; 8 bases are shared with TRBD1. The CDR3 runs 14 residues. V shed 5 bases and J 2 bases; nucleotides not matched to a gene: 5. The germline gives CDR1 GTSNPN, CDR2 SVGIG (reference sequence). DNA of the CDR3: TGTGCCTGGGGACAGGGACTCACTGGAAACACCATATATTTT. Translating it yields CAWGQGLTGNTIYF.

This chain links TRBV6-2 or TRBV6-3 with TRBJ2-3; possibly TRBD1 for D (5 bases). V was trimmed by 3 bases and J by 5 bases, leaving 6 bases between them. The germline V gene encodes CDR1 MNHEY and CDR2 SVGEGT. The CDR3 contains 12 residues. The CDR3 sequence is CASSYQGDTQYF. CDR3 sequence (DNA): TGTGCCAGCAGTTATCAGGGAGATACGCAGTATTTT.

The chain has TRBV7-3 and TRBJ1-1, with 8 bases identical to TRBD1. The V gene end was trimmed by 5 bases and the J gene end by 3 bases; junction bases not matched to a gene: 5. Germline assignment: CDR1 SGHTA and CDR2 FQGTGA. This CDR3 region has 14 residues. The CDR3: CASSLQGADTEAFF. The CDR3 nucleotides read TGTGCCAGCAGCCTGCAGGGGGCTGACACTGAAGCTTTCTTT.

V and J are TRBV28 and TRBJ2-2; a weak D match, TRBD1 (5 bases). Trimming shortened V by 5 bases and J by 4 bases, and 14 bases separated the two germline ends. Germline assignment: CDR1 MDHEN and CDR2 SYDVKM. The CDR3 is 15 amino acids. Here the CDR3 DNA reads TGTGCCAGCAGTCCCCAAGACAGCTTCACCGGGGAGCTGTTTTTT. It translates to CASSPQDSFTGELFF.

The V call is TRBV28, the J call TRBJ1-6, with 7 nucleotides matching TRBD1. With 3 bases clipped from V and 7 bases from J, the junction kept 9 bases outside the gene matches. CDR1 and CDR2 from the germline V gene are MDHEN and SYDVKM. The CDR3 length is 16 residues. CDR3: CASSFSTTGKNSPLHF. The CDR3 DNA reads as TGTGCCAGCAGTTTCTCCACGACAGGGAAGAATTCACCCCTCCACTTT. The entire variable domain, with the rest obtained from reference TRBV28 and TRBJ1-6, is as follows: DVKVTQSSRYLVKRTGEKVFLECVQDMDHENMFWYRQDPGLGLRLIYFSYDVKMKEKGDIPEGYSVSREKKERFSLILESASTNQTSMYLCASSFSTTGKNSPLHFGNGTRLTVT.

V usage is TRBV6-5 and J usage is TRBJ1-2; 8 bases map to TRBD1. Looked up from germline, CDR1 is MNHEY and CDR2 is SVGAGI. The V segment lost 6 bases and the J segment 7 bases; nucleotides outside the gene matches: 7. CDR3 length: 13 residues. The CDR3 loop reads CASRSDRAGGYTF. The CDR3 bases are TGTGCCAGCAGATCGGACAGGGCGGGTGGCTACACCTTC.

The sample holds a few counts of this clone. CDR3 region: CASSPGTGPYEQYF. CDR3 in DNA: TGTGCCAGTAGTCCTGGGACAGGACCCTACGAGCAGTACTTC. The chain employs TRBV19 and TRBJ2-7; 8 nucleotides agree with TRBD1. The CDR3 is 14 amino acids. The germline CDR1 and CDR2 sequences are LNHDA and SQIVND (reference sequence). Losses at the gene ends were 5 bases for V and 2 bases for J; bases not matched to a gene: 5.

The chain joins TRBV7-6 to TRBJ2-7; TRBD1 might be the D (5 bases). Germline V gives CDR1 SGHVS, CDR2 FNYEAQ. Trimming stripped 5 bases from V and 3 bases from J, with 17 bases between. The CDR3 has 15 residues. CDR3 in DNA: TGTGCCAGCAGCGCTAGACCCCAAGGGGACTACGAGCAGTACTTC. It is translated as CASSARPQGDYEQYF.

V gene TRBV5-6 combines with J gene TRBJ1-1; 7 bases fit TRBD1. The CDR3 loop spans 14 amino acids. Germline V gene sequence: CDR1 SGHDT, CDR2 YYEEEE. V was clipped by 0 bases and J by 6 bases; unmatched bases: 5. The CDR3 sequence is CASSLGTGESEAFF. DNA for the CDR3: TGTGCCAGCAGCTTGGGCACAGGGGAATCTGAAGCTTTCTTT.

In this sample, this clone turned up a few times. The rearrangement links TRBV7-6 to TRBJ2-1; a weak D match, TRBD2 (6 bases). CDR3 length: 14 amino acids. V lost 4 bases to trimming and J lost 9 bases, with 16 bases between them. Germline CDR1 reads SGHVS; CDR2 reads FNYEAQ. CDR3: CASSSTGVGSEQFF. The CDR3 DNA sequence: TGTGCCAGCAGCTCCACGGGAGTCGGTAGTGAGCAGTTCTTC.

The V call is TRBV27, the J call TRBJ1-2; D might be TRBD1 (5 bases). This CDR3 is 14 amino acids long. Trimming took off 0 bases at V and 5 bases at J, with 10 bases between the two ends. Germline V CDR1 and CDR2: MNHEY, SMNVEV (reference sequence). The CDR3 loop reads CASSLSTGIYGYTF. The CDR3 DNA follows: TGTGCCAGCAGTTTATCTACAGGCATATATGGCTACACCTTC.

The chain couples TRBV19 to TRBJ2-1; 7 bases align to TRBD1. This CDR3 contains 14 residues. Unmatched junction bases numbered 8, after V lost 8 bases and J lost 4 bases. The V gene's germline CDR1 is LNHDA and CDR2 SQIVND (reference sequence). The CDR3 DNA sequence: TGTGCCAGTGAACCCGGGACAGATTACAATGAGCAGTTCTTC. It codes for CASEPGTDYNEQFF. Combining the CDR3 with reference TRBV19 and TRBJ2-1 gives the whole variable domain DGGITQSPKYLFRKEGQNVTLSCEQNLNHDAMYWYRQDPGQGLRLIYYSQIVNDFQKGDIAEGYSVSREKKESFPLTVTSAQKNPTAFYLCASEPGTDYNEQFFGPGTRLTVL.

This clone was seen more than once but under ten times. This sequence joins TRBV5-1 and TRBJ2-5, with TRBD1 identical over 7 bases. V lost 0 bases to trimming and J lost 5 bases; unmatched junction nucleotides: 7. The V gene's germline CDR1 is SGHRS and CDR2 YFSETQ. CDR3 size: 15 residues. The CDR3 DNA reads TGCGCCAGCAGCTTGGGCTCACAGGGGTCGGAGACCCAGTACTTC. As protein: CASSLGSQGSETQYF.

CDR3 coding DNA: TGTGCCAGCAGCTTAACGGTAATAGCGGGCAATGAGCAGTTCTTC. Amino acids: CASSLTVIAGNEQFF. The chain combines TRBV7-3 with TRBJ2-1; the match to TRBD2 covers 7 bases. This CDR3 comprises 15 residues. The germline gives CDR1 SGHTA, CDR2 FQGTGA. The junction had 5 bases not matched to a gene; V was cut back by 0 bases and J by 6 bases. The complete variable domain, with remaining parts taken from reference TRBV7-3 and TRBJ2-1, reads GAGVSQTPSNKVTEKGKYVELRCDPISGHTALYWYRQSLGQGPEFLIYFQGTGAADDSGLPNDRFFAVRPEGSVSTLKIQRTERGDSAVYLCASSLTVIAGNEQFFGPGTRLTVL.

J is TRBJ1-1 and V is TRBV5-1, with a tentative D call TRBD1 (6 bases). V was pared by 0 bases and J by 1 base, with 10 bases between. Germline V gene data show CDR1 as SGHRS and CDR2 as YFSETQ. This CDR3 is 15 amino acids long. The CDR3 DNA reads as TGCGCCAGCAGCTTGGGCACAGGGACGAACACTGAAGCTTTCTTT. Residues: CASSLGTGTNTEAFF.

This clone was seen only once. The chain recombines TRBV6-1 with TRBJ1-4, with TRBD1 identical over 12 bases. The CDR3 is 19 residues long. Germline V gives CDR1 MNHNS, CDR2 SASEGT. V gave up 3 bases and J gave up 2 bases; unmatched junction bases: 10. The CDR3 bases are TGTGCCAGCAGTGATGAATGGGACAGGGGGCTTGCGACTAATGAAAAACTGTTTTTT. Translated, it gives CASSDEWDRGLATNEKLFF.

This chain uses TRBV28 with TRBJ2-7, with D hard to call. Per the germline V gene, CDR1 is MDHEN and CDR2 is SYDVKM. Trimming stripped 8 bases from V and 4 bases from J, with 18 bases between. The CDR3 is 14 residues long. In nucleotides, the CDR3 is TGTGCCAGCGGCCCAAGCGCAAGACGGTACGAGCAGTACTTC. Amino acid sequence: CASGPSARRYEQYF.